This T cell receptor beta chain was sequenced for a study of monozygotic twins with inflammatory bowel disease. General study findings and limits: Whereas healthy co-twins had higher TCRbeta diversity (inverse Simpson), IBD patients had lower diversity.

Comment on this clonotype: What it recognizes is unknown.

TCRdb re-called the 5' RACE reads, yielding one record per CDR3 amino acid sequence without DNA. Across fewer than 550,000 distinct CDR3 sequences, the top ten clones capture about 2.3% of the sample. The V gene's germline CDR1 is DFQATT and CDR2 SNEGSKA (reference sequence). The CDR3 contains 13 residues. The sequence came from a human donor with ulcerative colitis or Crohn's disease, or a healthy co-twin of an affected twin (not recorded which). This rearrangement joins TRBV20-1 to TRBJ2-7. Sequenced: blood. The CDR3 loop reads CSAGTSYPYEQYF.